This T cell receptor (beta chain) was sequenced for a study of T cells in Graves' hyperthyroidism and ophthalmopathy. Study observations and caveats: Ophthalmopathy prediction by the model preceded onset by a median roughly 6 months.

There were TCR beta CDR3 regions amplified from RNA transcripts. An initial round of RT-PCR targeting the TCR CDR3 relied on the HTBI primer set. TCRdb called the multiplex PCR reads again in MiXCR, with one record for every CDR3 protein. The sample yields hundreds of thousands of distinct CDR3 sequences, about 15% seen once. CDR3 length: 16 amino acids. V lost 0 bases to trimming and J lost 0 bases, with 11 bases between them. CDR1 is MNHEY, CDR2 SVGAGI, per germline. This clonotype appeared many times. The antigen remains unidentified. The sequencing input was blood. The clonotype was recovered from a woman in her 30s with Graves' hyperthyroidism. The J gene is TRBJ1-1, the V gene TRBV6-5; D is unresolved. CDR3 nucleotide sequence: TGTGCCAGCAGTTACTCGAATCCGGGGATGAACACTGAAGCTTTCTTT. Encoded protein: CASSYSNPGMNTEAFF.